This TCR beta chain was profiled in a study of long-term antiretroviral therapy in people with HIV. Study-level findings and limits: Clones showing expansion before ART dominated the repertoire at all time points. Subsequent to ART, diversity was augmented yet persisted below that of transplant donor controls.

The CDR3 is 15 residues long. Germline V gene sequence: CDR1 KGHSH, CDR2 LQKENI. V trimming: 0 bases; J trimming: 8 bases; junction bases outside the gene matches: 4. As for this clone: The target antigen is unknown.

With survey level as its setting, the immunoSEQ assay was v3.0. TCRdb's copy holds only in-frame clones and misses some; the assay was immunoSEQ multiplex PCR. The sample carries around 21,000 clones, about 76% recorded once. This rearrangement joins TRBV18 to TRBJ2-3; 11 nucleotides agree with TRBD2. The starting material was unsorted PBMCs, obtained 0.1 years before starting antiretroviral therapy. The receptor's source is a man aged 40-55 years with HIV. This chain's CDR3 is CASSPPSGGAGTQYF. The CDR3 nucleotides read TGTGCCAGCTCACCACCTAGCGGGGGGGCCGGTACGCAGTATTTT. The full variable domain, with the rest looked up from reference TRBV18 and TRBJ2-3, is NAGVMQNPRHLVRRRGQEARLRCSPMKGHSHVYWYRQLPEEGLKFMVYLQKENIIDESGMPKERFSAEFPKEGPSILRIQQVVRGDSAAYFCASSPPSGGAGTQYFGPGTRLTVL.